This TCR beta chain emerged from a study of blood T cell repertoires in COVID-19. CDR1 and CDR2 (germline): SGHRS, YFSETQ. Trimming removed 0 bases from V and 1 base from J, with 10 bases in between. The CDR3 length is 15 residues. This clone came up a few times. The assay was immunoSEQ multiplex PCR, and TCRdb's table has in-frame clones only and misses some. The sample consists of under 250,000 clones, 87% of them appearing once. The clonotype was recovered from a woman in her 30s with acute COVID-19. The gene calls are TRBV5-1 and TRBJ2-5, with D possibly matching TRBD1 (6 bases). The sample comprised PBMCs or T cells enriched from blood (not recorded which). CDR3 loop: CASSLGTATQETQYF. In DNA, the CDR3 is TGCGCCAGCAGCTTGGGGACAGCCACCCAAGAGACCCAGTACTTC.